This TCR beta chain came from a study of blood T cell repertoires in COVID-19. Background on the study: Nucleic acid was either cDNA or gDNA, and it came from T cells, B-cell-depleted T cells, or PBMCs.

Per the study methods: Nucleated cell counts were estimated from reference gene primer amplification. The repertoire was sequenced with immunoSEQ multiplex PCR; TCRdb's copy has only in-frame clones and lacks some. V and J calls and clone size are given by that table; D and trimming were obtained from the DNA. The sample comprises about 98,000 clones, approximately 79% of which are singletons, and roughly a tenth rests with the top ten. Deletions cut 0 bases from V and 4 bases from J, with 16 bases between. This CDR3 is built from 16 residues. CDR1 is SGDLS, CDR2 YYNGEE, per germline. The sequenced sample was peripheral blood. The gene calls are TRBV9 and TRBJ1-1; no firm D call. The source of this sequence is a man in his 70s with active or convalescent COVID-19. The CDR3 is CASSVAPGSMGTEAFF. As DNA, the CDR3 is TGTGCCAGCAGCGTAGCCCCAGGATCCATGGGCACTGAAGCTTTCTTT.